The count of the clone carrying this T cell receptor (beta chain) is one. Its specificity is not known. The sample originates from a study of T cell responses to AZD1222 COVID-19 vaccine. This CDR3 has 15 amino acids. V gave up 6 bases and J gave up 6 bases; unmatched junction bases: 8. CDR1 is MNHEY, CDR2 SVGAGI, per germline. Data came from immunoSEQ multiplex PCR; TCRdb stores just in-frame clones and leaves some out. The sample has some 150,000 clones; about 82% are singletons. Study-wide findings and caveats: Reportedly, nearly half of unique spike TCRs recognized epitopes outside B.1.351/B.1.1.7 mutations.

Sequences were derived from peripheral blood, sampled 28 days after the second dose of the MenACWY control vaccine. This sequence originates from an adult who received the MenACWY meningococcal vaccine as a control. V gene TRBV6-5 combines with J gene TRBJ2-2; 9 nucleotides agree with TRBD2. Here the CDR3 reads CASSRSGGGAGELFF. The CDR3 DNA reads TGTGCCAGCAGCCGTAGCGGGGGTGGAGCCGGGGAGCTGTTTTTT.